These 5 T cell receptor beta chains were sequenced from one sample in a study of tumor-infiltrating lymphocytes in localized non-small cell lung cancer. Sequencing used immunoSEQ multiplex PCR; TCRdb keeps in-frame clones, though not all of them. The sample contains 15,000 or so clones, approximately 49% of which appear only once. Material: lung tumor tissue. All receptors come from a human donor with non-small cell lung cancer.

The chain combines TRBV5-1 with TRBJ2-7; 13 bases agree with TRBD2. V was clipped by 3 bases and J by 4 bases; unmatched bases: 4. In germline, CDR1 is SGHRS, CDR2 YFSETQ. The CDR3 runs to 15 residues. The CDR3 region has the DNA TGCGCCAGCAGCTCAGGACTAGCGGGGGAGTACGAGCAGTACTTC. Protein: CASSSGLAGEYEQYF.

This clone was seen just once. V is TRBV28 and J is TRBJ2-6; TRBD2 matches 8 bases. Germline V gene sequence: CDR1 MDHEN, CDR2 SYDVKM. The CDR3 totals 20 residues. Germline trimming cut 5 bases from V and 1 base from J; bases unmatched to any gene: 16. The CDR3 sequence is CASSPLVRRGGLSGANVLTF. The CDR3 DNA follows: TGTGCCAGCAGTCCCCTGGTAAGACGGGGGGGCTTATCTGGGGCCAACGTCCTGACTTTC.

The V and J genes are TRBV5-6 and TRBJ1-1, with D perhaps matching TRBD1 (5 bases). Trimming pared 2 bases from V and 6 bases from J, leaving 14 bases between. Per germline, CDR1 SGHDT and CDR2 YYEEEE. This CDR3 is built from 14 residues. CDR3 in DNA: TGTGCCAGCAGCTTAAACTGGGACGGATCTGAAGCTTTCTTT. Protein: CASSLNWDGSEAFF.

The chain uses TRBV4-2 and TRBJ2-2, with TRBD2 as a possible D gene (6 bases). V lost 4 bases, J lost 1 base, and 16 bases lay in between. Germline CDR1 reads LGHNA; CDR2 reads YNFKEQ. The CDR3 contains 17 residues. CDR3 nucleotides: TGTGCCAGCAGCCTCCGAGTCCACGGGGGGAACACCGGGGAGCTGTTTTTT. Protein product: CASSLRVHGGNTGELFF.

The table lists this clone with a count of one. The chain is built from TRBV4-3 and TRBJ1-1; tentatively, D is TRBD1 (6 bases). The CDR3 has 16 residues. V was clipped by 1 base and J by 5 bases, with 17 bases between them. Germline V CDR1 and CDR2: LGHNA, YSLEER. The CDR3 DNA reads TGCGCCAGCAGCCAAGGATACAGGGTAAGTAGTACTGAAGCTTTCTTT. It is translated as CASSQGYRVSSTEAFF.